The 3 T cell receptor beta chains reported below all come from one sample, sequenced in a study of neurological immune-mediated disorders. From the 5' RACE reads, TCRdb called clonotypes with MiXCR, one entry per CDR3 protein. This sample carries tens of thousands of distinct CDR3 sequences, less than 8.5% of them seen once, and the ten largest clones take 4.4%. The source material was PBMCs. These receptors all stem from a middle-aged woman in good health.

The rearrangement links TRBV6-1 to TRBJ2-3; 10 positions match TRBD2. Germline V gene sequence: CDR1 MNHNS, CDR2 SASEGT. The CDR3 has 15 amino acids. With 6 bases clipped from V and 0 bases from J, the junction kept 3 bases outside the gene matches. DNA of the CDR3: TGTGCCAGCAGCGGACTAGCGGCTAGCACAGATACGCAGTATTTT. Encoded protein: CASSGLAASTDTQYF.

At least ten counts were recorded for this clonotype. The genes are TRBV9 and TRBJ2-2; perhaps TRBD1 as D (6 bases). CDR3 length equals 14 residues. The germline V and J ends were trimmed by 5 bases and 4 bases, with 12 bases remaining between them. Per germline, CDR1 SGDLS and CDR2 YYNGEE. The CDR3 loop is CASSSQGTTGELFF. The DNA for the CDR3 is TGTGCCAGCAGTTCACAGGGAACCACCGGGGAGCTGTTTTTT.

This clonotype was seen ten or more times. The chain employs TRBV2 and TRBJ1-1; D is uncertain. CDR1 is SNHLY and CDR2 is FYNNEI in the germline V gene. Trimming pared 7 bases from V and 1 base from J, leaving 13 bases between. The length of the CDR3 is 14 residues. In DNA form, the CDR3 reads TGTGCCAGCATCCTAACCCCTGGGAACACTGAAGCTTTCTTT. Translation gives CASILTPGNTEAFF.